The text below deals with one T cell receptor beta chain. What it recognizes is unknown. A much larger clone differs from this one at a single base, so this may be a read error. These data are taken from a study of T cells in Graves' hyperthyroidism and ophthalmopathy. Findings and limits, study-wide: For ophthalmopathy, model prediction preceded onset by a median roughly 6.2 months.

At first hyperthyroidism diagnosis, before any ophthalmopathy symptoms, the blood sample was collected. RNA transcripts served as the template for amplifying TCR beta CDR3 regions. In the first-round RT-PCR of the TCR CDR3, the HTBI primer set was used. TCRdb redid the calling of the multiplex PCR reads with MiXCR, one entry per CDR3 protein. The sample records roughly 400,000 distinct CDR3 sequences, 15% to 18% being singletons. From germline, CDR1 is LGHDT and CDR2 YNNKEL (reference sequence). The CDR3 is made up of 11 amino acids. The source is a young woman with Graves' hyperthyroidism that later progressed to Graves' ophthalmopathy. The rearrangement joins TRBV3-1 to TRBJ2-7; D gene ambiguous. Source material: blood. The CDR3 nucleotides are TGTGCCAGCAACCAAGTCGACGAGCAGTACTTC. Translation: CASNQVDEQYF.